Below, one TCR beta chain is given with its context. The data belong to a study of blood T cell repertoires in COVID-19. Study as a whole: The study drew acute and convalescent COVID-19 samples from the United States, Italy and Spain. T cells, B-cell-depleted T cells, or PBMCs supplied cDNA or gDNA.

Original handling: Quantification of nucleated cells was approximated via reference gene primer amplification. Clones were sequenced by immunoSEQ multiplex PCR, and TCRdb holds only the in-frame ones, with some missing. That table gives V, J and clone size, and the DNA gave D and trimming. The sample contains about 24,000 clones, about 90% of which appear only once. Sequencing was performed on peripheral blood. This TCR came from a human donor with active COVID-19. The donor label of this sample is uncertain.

CDR3 bases: TGTGCCAGCAGCTTAACAGGGGAAGGTTCACCCCTCCACTTT. Translation gives CASSLTGEGSPLHF. The chain couples TRBV7-2 to TRBJ1-6; TRBD1 matches 7 bases. This CDR3 spans 14 amino acids. The J segment lost 9 bases and the V segment lost 2 bases, leaving 4 bases of the junction unmatched. Germline CDR1 and CDR2: SGHTA and FQGNSA.